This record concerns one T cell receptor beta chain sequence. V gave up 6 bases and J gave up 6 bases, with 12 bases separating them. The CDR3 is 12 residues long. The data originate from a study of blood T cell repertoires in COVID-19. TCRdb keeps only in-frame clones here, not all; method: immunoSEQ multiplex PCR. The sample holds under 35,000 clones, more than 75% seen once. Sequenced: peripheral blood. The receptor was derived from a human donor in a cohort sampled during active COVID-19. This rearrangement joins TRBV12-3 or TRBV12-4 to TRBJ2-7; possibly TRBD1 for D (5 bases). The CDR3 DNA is TGTGCCAGCAGCCTCCAAAGGGGCGAGCAGTACTTC. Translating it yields CASSLQRGEQYF.